This T cell receptor (beta chain) derives from a study of blood T cells in healthy people across ages. Germline CDR1 reads MNHEY; CDR2 reads SMNVEV (reference sequence). The CDR3 runs 13 residues. Trimming cost V 10 bases and J 3 bases; bases outside gene matches: 8. A second PCR of about 6 to 12 cycles used a sample-barcoded 5' primer and a J-beta primer mix. Researchers report that a template-switch adaptor with 12 random nucleotides tagged each cDNA molecule. Each CDR3 protein gets one entry after TCRdb re-called the 5' RACE reads with MiXCR. The sample comprises about 1.6 million distinct CDR3 sequences, about 35% of which are singletons, and about 11% rests with the top ten. This clonotype was detected a few times.

The material sequenced was blood. This receptor was identified in a woman aged 30 to 39 in good health. The rearrangement links TRBV27 to TRBJ1-2; 7 bases are shared with TRBD1. The CDR3 here is CATQGGTDYGYTF. The CDR3 DNA sequence: TGTGCCACCCAGGGGGGCACGGACTATGGCTACACCTTC.